This is a list of T cell receptor beta chains from one sample in a study of identical twins. TCRdb re-derived calls from the 5' RACE reads in MiXCR, one entry per CDR3 protein. The repertoire consists of roughly 230,000 distinct CDR3 sequences, with about 8.3% occurring once and the leading ten covering approximately 3%. These data also featured in a second study, about yellow fever vaccine responses in identical twins.

Material: CD8+ T cells sorted from blood. The receptor source for this set is a woman aged 18 to 35 in good health. Both conserved end residues are part of each CDR3. The D gene is left open where the match is weak. The listing skips clone size in some rows; elsewhere it reads once, few, many or a size class.

TRBJ2-3,TRBV20-1,.,TRBD2,CSARTSGRSTQYF,TGCAGTGCTCGGACTAGCGGGAGGAGTACGCAGTATTTT
TRBJ2-7,TRBV14,few,TRBD1,CASSQAGTGGLTYEQYF,TGTGCCAGCAGCCAAGCCGGGACAGGGGGCCTGACCTACGAGCAGTACTTC
TRBJ1-4,TRBV28,few,.,CASSLSRATNEKLFF,TGTGCCAGCAGTTTGTCCCGGGCAACTAATGAAAAACTGTTTTTT
TRBJ2-7,TRBV3-1,many,TRBD2,CASSQDQGLAGNEQYF,TGTGCCAGCAGCCAAGATCAGGGACTAGCGGGAAACGAGCAGTACTTC
TRBJ2-1,TRBV27,few,.,CASSLFEDYSGGNEQFF,TGTGCCAGCAGTTTGTTTGAGGACTACTCTGGGGGCAATGAGCAGTTCTTC
TRBJ2-3,TRBV9,.,TRBD1,CASSPKGAEDTQYF,TGTGCCAGCAGCCCCAAGGGGGCTGAGGATACGCAGTATTTT
TRBJ2-1,TRBV7-9,.,TRBD1,CASSFLTGSSYNEQFF,TGTGCCAGCAGCTTCTTGACAGGGAGCTCCTACAATGAGCAGTTCTTC
TRBJ2-3,TRBV5-4,.,.,CASSLAALPRGLLTDTQYF,TGTGCCAGCAGCTTGGCCGCTCTTCCACGCGGCCTCCTCACAGATACGCAGTATTTT
TRBJ1-1,TRBV9,.,.,CASSVGGNTEDFF,TGTGCCAGCAGCGTTGGCGGGAACACTGAAGATTTCTTT
TRBJ2-2,TRBV25-1,many,TRBD1,CASSDPGQGGAGELFF,TGTGCCAGCAGTGATCCGGGACAGGGTGGTGCCGGGGAGCTGTTTTTT
TRBJ2-3,TRBV12-5,.,.,CASAQGLLSTQYF,TGTGCTAGTGCTCAGGGTTTACTCTCTACGCAGTATTTT
TRBJ2-1,TRBV18,few,.,CASSPEDRDEQFF,TGTGCCAGCTCACCAGAGGATCGGGATGAGCAGTTCTTC
TRBJ2-1,TRBV20-1,.,.,CSARAGQGQRYNEQFF,TGCAGTGCTAGAGCTGGGCAGGGGCAGCGATACAATGAGCAGTTCTTC
TRBJ2-7,TRBV29-1,few,.,CSVEVPNSYEQYF,TGCAGCGTTGAGGTTCCCAATTCCTACGAGCAGTACTTC
TRBJ2-4,TRBV29-1,.,.,CSVVSAKNIQYF,TGCAGCGTTGTATCAGCCAAAAACATTCAGTACTTC
TRBJ2-5,TRBV27,few,.,CASSPFGGQAQETQYF,TGTGCCAGCAGTCCCTTCGGGGGACAAGCGCAAGAGACCCAGTACTTC
TRBJ1-2,TRBV29-1,.,.,CSVGGDYGYTF,TGCAGCGTTGGGGGGGACTATGGCTACACCTTC
TRBJ2-7,TRBV12-5,few,.,CASGGVQEGAYEQYF,TGTGCTAGTGGTGGGGTCCAGGAGGGGGCCTACGAGCAGTACTTC
TRBJ2-7,TRBV29-1,few,.,CSVEYRSGGEQYF,TGCAGCGTTGAATATAGATCTGGGGGCGAGCAGTACTTC
TRBJ2-1,TRBV7-8,.,TRBD2,CASSPRLAGVSNEQFF,TGTGCCAGCAGCCCGCGACTAGCGGGAGTAAGCAATGAGCAGTTCTTC
TRBJ2-2,TRBV29-1,many,TRBD1,CSVGTGDTGELFF,TGCAGCGTTGGGACAGGGGACACCGGGGAGCTGTTTTTT
TRBJ1-1,TRBV9,many,TRBD1,CASSPDRGVTEAFF,TGTGCCAGCAGCCCGGACAGGGGAGTCACTGAAGCTTTCTTT
TRBJ2-2,TRBV11-1,.,TRBD2,CASSSAGTSGRGEPGELFF,TGTGCCAGCAGCTCAGCCGGGACTAGCGGACGGGGGGAACCCGGGGAGCTGTTTTTT
TRBJ1-2,TRBV4-3,.,.,CASSQDRANNYGYTF,TGCGCCAGCAGCCAAGACAGGGCCAATAACTATGGCTACACCTTC
TRBJ2-1,TRBV5-1,many,TRBD1,CASRTGDGEQFF,TGCGCCAGTCGGACAGGGGATGGTGAGCAGTTCTTC
TRBJ2-5,TRBV11-1,few,TRBD1,CASSPRDRGTEDQETQYF,TGTGCCAGCAGCCCCCGGGACAGGGGGACCGAAGACCAAGAGACCCAGTACTTC
TRBJ2-2,TRBV10-3,.,.,CAITGTGYTGELFF,TGTGCCATCACTGGTACAGGGTACACCGGGGAGCTGTTTTTT
TRBJ2-1,TRBV15,many,TRBD1,CATSRTIGTGASREQFF,TGTGCCACCAGCAGGACGATCGGGACAGGAGCTAGCCGTGAGCAGTTCTTC
TRBJ2-2,TRBV27,few,TRBD1,CASSRAGTGETTGELFF,TGTGCCAGCAGCCGAGCGGGGACAGGGGAGACGACCGGGGAGCTGTTTTTT
TRBJ2-5,TRBV7-9,few,.,CASSHGTLRETQYF,TGTGCCAGCAGCCACGGGACACTGCGGGAGACCCAGTACTTC
TRBJ2-7,TRBV7-2,many,TRBD2,CASSLTAREVYEQYF,TGTGCCAGCAGCTTAACTGCGCGGGAGGTCTACGAGCAGTACTTC
TRBJ2-2,TRBV3-1,many,TRBD2,CASSQDVSGGALGELFF,TGTGCCAGCAGCCAAGATGTCAGCGGGGGGGCTCTCGGGGAGCTGTTTTTT
TRBJ2-1,TRBV5-5,.,.,CASSLTPIRLQDEQFF,TGTGCCAGCAGCTTGACCCCCATTCGGTTACAGGATGAGCAGTTCTTC
TRBJ2-2,TRBV7-8,many,.,CASSSKPAGVGELFF,TGTGCCAGCAGCTCGAAACCGGCAGGGGTCGGGGAGCTGTTTTTT
TRBJ1-6,TRBV4-3,many,.,CASSQDLMSSYNSPLHF,TGCGCCAGCAGCCAAGATTTAATGAGCTCCTATAATTCACCCCTCCACTTT
TRBJ2-1,TRBV6-5,.,.,CASGLEDHEQFF,TGTGCCAGCGGTCTGGAGGACCATGAGCAGTTCTTC
TRBJ2-1,TRBV15,many,.,CATSREYNEQFF,TGTGCCACCAGCAGAGAATACAATGAGCAGTTCTTC
TRBJ2-3,TRBV7-6,.,TRBD2,CASSRLAGDAGDTQYF,TGTGCCAGCAGCCGACTAGCGGGGGATGCTGGAGATACGCAGTATTTT
TRBJ2-1,TRBV5-6,many,.,CASMALEDEQFF,TGTGCCAGCATGGCCCTAGAGGATGAGCAGTTCTTC
TRBJ1-2,TRBV5-6,.,TRBD1,CASSLNQGRGYYGYTF,TGTGCCAGCAGCTTGAATCAAGGCAGGGGGTACTATGGCTACACCTTC
TRBJ2-2,TRBV7-2,few,TRBD2,CASSLEAGVVGELFF,TGTGCCAGCAGCTTAGAAGCGGGAGTTGTCGGGGAGCTGTTTTTT
TRBJ2-5,TRBV11-2,many,TRBD1,CASSLDTGVQETQYF,TGTGCCAGCAGCTTAGATACAGGGGTACAAGAGACCCAGTACTTC
TRBJ2-3,TRBV12-3/TRBV12-4,many,.,CASSFGPGTDTQYF,TGTGCCAGCAGTTTTGGCCCGGGGACGGATACGCAGTATTTT
TRBJ2-2,TRBV7-8,few,TRBD1,CASSLDPGQGSTGELFF,TGTGCCAGCAGCTTAGATCCGGGACAGGGGAGCACCGGGGAGCTGTTTTTT
TRBJ2-7,TRBV4-2,many,.,CASSQDLYPYEQYF,TGTGCCAGCAGCCAAGATTTATACCCCTACGAGCAGTACTTC
TRBJ2-3,TRBV3-1,many,.,CASSQELSTDTQYF,TGTGCCAGCAGCCAAGAGCTGAGCACAGATACGCAGTATTTT
TRBJ1-1,TRBV12-3/TRBV12-4,many,.,CASSGDTEAFF,TGTGCCAGCAGCGGGGATACTGAAGCTTTCTTT
TRBJ2-7,TRBV5-1,.,.,CASSPSGYDYEQYF,TGCGCCAGCAGCCCATCCGGTTACGACTACGAGCAGTACTTC
TRBJ2-2,TRBV10-1,.,.,CASIDPNTGELFF,TGCGCCAGCATTGACCCAAACACCGGGGAGCTGTTTTTT
TRBJ2-7,TRBV7-8,many,TRBD1,CASSSDRGDEQYF,TGTGCCAGCAGCTCAGACAGGGGGGATGAGCAGTACTTC